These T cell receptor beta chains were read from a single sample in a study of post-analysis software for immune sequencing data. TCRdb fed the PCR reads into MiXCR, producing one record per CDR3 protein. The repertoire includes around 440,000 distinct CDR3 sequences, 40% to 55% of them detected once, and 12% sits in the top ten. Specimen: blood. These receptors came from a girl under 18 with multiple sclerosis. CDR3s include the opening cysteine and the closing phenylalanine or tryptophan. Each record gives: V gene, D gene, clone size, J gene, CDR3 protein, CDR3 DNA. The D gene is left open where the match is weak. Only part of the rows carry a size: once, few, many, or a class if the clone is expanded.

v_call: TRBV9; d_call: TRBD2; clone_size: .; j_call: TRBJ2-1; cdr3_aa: CASRTGLAEFNEQFF; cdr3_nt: TGTGCCAGCAGAACTGGGCTAGCGGAGTTCAATGAGCAGTTCTTC
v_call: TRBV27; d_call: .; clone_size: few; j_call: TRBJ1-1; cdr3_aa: CASSSGSVGGTEAFF; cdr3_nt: TGTGCCAGCAGTTCGGGGAGCGTGGGCGGCACTGAAGCTTTCTTT
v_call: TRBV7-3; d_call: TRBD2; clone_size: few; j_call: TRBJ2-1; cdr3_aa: CASSLIGLAGGNEQFF; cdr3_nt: TGTGCCAGCAGCTTAATCGGCCTAGCGGGAGGCAATGAGCAGTTCTTC
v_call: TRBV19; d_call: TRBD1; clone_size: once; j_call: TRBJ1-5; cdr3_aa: CASRLGQVNQPQHF; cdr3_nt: TGTGCCAGTAGACTGGGACAGGTCAATCAGCCCCAGCATTTT
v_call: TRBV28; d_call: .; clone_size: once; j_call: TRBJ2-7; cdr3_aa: CASSTLYEQYF; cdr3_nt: TGTGCCAGCAGCACTCTCTACGAGCAGTACTTC
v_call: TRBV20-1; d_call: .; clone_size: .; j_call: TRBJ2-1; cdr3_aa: CSVPIVDEQFF; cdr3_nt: TGCAGTGTTCCCATAGTGGATGAGCAGTTCTTC
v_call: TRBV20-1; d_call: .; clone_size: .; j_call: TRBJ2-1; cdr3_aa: CSARPPGTLGNEQFF; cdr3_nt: TGCAGTGCTAGACCACCGGGGACGTTAGGCAATGAGCAGTTCTTC
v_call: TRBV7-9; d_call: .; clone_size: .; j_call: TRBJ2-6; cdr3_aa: CASSLSQAGANVLTF; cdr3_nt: TGTGCCAGCAGCTTAAGTCAGGCAGGGGCCAACGTCCTGACTTTC
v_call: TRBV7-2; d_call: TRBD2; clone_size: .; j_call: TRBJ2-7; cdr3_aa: CASSLTTSGIYEQYF; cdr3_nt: TGTGCCAGCAGCTTAACCACTAGCGGGATTTACGAGCAGTACTTC
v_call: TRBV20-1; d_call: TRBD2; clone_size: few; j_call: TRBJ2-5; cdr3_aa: CSASRAGGTQETQYF; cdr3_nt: TGCAGTGCTAGTCGGGCGGGAGGGACCCAAGAGACCCAGTACTTC
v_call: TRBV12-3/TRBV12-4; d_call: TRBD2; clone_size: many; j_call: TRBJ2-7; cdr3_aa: CASSPGLAGAYEQYF; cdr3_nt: TGTGCCAGCAGTCCAGGACTAGCGGGAGCTTACGAGCAGTACTTC
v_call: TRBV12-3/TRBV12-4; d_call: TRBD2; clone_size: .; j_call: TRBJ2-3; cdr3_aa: CASSFQLAGASDTQYF; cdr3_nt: TGTGCCAGCAGTTTCCAACTAGCGGGAGCATCAGATACGCAGTATTTT
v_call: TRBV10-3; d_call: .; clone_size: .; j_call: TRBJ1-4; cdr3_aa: CAISESAGKLFF; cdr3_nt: TGTGCCATCAGTGAGTCAGCGGGAAAACTGTTTTTT
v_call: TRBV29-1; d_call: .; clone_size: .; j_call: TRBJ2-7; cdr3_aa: CSVEDVLANSYEQYF; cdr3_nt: TGCAGCGTTGAAGATGTATTGGCCAACTCCTACGAGCAGTACTTC
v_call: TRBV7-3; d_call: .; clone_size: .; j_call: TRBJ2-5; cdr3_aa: CASSLYREGTQYF; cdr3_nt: TGTGCCAGCAGCTTATACAGGGAAGGGACCCAGTACTTC
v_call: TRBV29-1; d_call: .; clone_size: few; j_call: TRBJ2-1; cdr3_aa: CSGAWYNEQFF; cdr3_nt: TGCAGCGGCGCGTGGTACAATGAGCAGTTCTTC
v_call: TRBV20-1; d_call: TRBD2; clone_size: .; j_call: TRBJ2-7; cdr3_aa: CSAIPTSGRGIYEQYF; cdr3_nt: TGCAGTGCGATCCCGACTAGCGGGAGGGGAATTTACGAGCAGTACTTC
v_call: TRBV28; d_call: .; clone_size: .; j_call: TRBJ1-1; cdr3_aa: CASSGGGSEAFF; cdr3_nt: TGTGCCAGCAGCGGAGGGGGGTCTGAAGCTTTCTTT
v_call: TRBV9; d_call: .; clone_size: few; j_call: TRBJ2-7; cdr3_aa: CASSVDGYEQYF; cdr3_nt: TGTGCCAGCAGCGTAGACGGATACGAGCAGTACTTC
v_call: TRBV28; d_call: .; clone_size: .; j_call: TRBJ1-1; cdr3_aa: CASSLGRGPDTEAFF; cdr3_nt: TGTGCCAGCAGTTTAGGCCGGGGGCCGGACACTGAAGCTTTCTTT
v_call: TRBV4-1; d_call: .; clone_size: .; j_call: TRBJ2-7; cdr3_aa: CASSQDVDYEQYF; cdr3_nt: TGCGCCAGCAGCCAAGATGTTGACTACGAGCAGTACTTC
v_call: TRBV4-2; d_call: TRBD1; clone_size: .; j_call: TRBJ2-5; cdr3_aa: CASSRRRTGGTTLQETQYF; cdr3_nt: TGTGCCAGCAGCCGACGGAGGACAGGGGGCACTACCCTCCAGGAGACCCAGTACTTC
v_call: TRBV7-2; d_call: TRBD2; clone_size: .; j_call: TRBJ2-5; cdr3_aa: CASSLDTGGGETQYF; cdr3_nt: TGTGCCAGCAGCTTAGATACGGGAGGAGGAGAGACCCAGTACTTC
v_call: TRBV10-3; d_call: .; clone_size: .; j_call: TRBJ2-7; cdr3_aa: CAISGQSTKEQYF; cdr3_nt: TGTGCCATCAGTGGACAGAGTACTAAGGAGCAGTACTTC
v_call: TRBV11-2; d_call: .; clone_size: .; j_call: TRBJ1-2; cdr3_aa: CASSLAWGDGYTF; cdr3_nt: TGTGCCAGCAGCCTAGCGTGGGGGGACGGCTACACCTTC
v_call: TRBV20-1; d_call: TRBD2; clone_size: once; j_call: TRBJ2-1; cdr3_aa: CSARKRENYNEQFF; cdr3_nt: TGCAGTGCTAGAAAGCGGGAGAACTACAATGAGCAGTTCTTC
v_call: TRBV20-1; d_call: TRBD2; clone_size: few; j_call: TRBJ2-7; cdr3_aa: CRTLSGSIHEQYF; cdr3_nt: TGCAGGACCCTTAGCGGGAGCATTCACGAGCAGTACTTC
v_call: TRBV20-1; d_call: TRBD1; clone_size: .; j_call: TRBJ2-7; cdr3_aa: CSARDPGTGFTYEQYF; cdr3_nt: TGCAGTGCTAGAGATCCAGGGACAGGGTTTACCTACGAGCAGTACTTC
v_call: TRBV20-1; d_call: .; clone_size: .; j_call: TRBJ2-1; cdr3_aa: CSAPRVSPYNEQFF; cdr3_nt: TGCAGTGCACCCCGAGTCAGCCCCTACAATGAGCAGTTCTTC
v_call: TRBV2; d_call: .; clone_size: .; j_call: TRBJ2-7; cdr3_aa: CASKPNTYEQYF; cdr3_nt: TGTGCCAGCAAACCGAACACCTACGAGCAGTACTTC
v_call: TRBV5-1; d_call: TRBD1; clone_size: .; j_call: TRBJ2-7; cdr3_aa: CASSWTGGIGIYEQYF; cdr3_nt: TGCGCCAGCAGCTGGACAGGGGGCATCGGGATCTACGAGCAGTACTTC
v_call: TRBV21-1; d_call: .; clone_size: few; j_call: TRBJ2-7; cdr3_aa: CASSKVGPPYEQYF; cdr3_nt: TGTGCCAGCAGCAAAGTAGGGCCTCCCTACGAGCAGTACTTC
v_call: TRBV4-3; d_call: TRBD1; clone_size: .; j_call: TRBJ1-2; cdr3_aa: CASSQDPGGGSYGYTF; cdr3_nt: TGCGCCAGCAGCCAAGATCCGGGAGGGGGCAGCTATGGCTACACCTTC
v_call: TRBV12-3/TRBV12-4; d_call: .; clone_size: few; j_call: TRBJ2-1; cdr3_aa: CASSQGLGQFF; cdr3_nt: TGTGCCAGCAGTCAGGGGTTAGGGCAGTTCTTC
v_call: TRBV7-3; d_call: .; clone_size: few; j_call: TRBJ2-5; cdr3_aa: CASSLGLRLRETQYF; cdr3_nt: TGTGCCAGCAGCTTAGGTCTAAGACTGAGAGAGACCCAGTACTTC
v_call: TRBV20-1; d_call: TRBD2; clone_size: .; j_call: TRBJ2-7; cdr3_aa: CSARMTGGNYEQYF; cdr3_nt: TGCAGTGCCCGAATGACGGGAGGAAACTACGAGCAGTACTTC
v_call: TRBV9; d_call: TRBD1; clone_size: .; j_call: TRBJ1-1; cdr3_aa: CASSVGQGNTEAFF; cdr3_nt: TGTGCCAGCAGCGTTGGACAGGGGAACACTGAAGCTTTCTTT
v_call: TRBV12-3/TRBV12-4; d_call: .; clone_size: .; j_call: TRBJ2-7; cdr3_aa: CASSSRDFYPTSSYEQYF; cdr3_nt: TGTGCCAGCAGCAGCCGGGACTTTTACCCGACAAGCTCCTACGAGCAGTACTTC
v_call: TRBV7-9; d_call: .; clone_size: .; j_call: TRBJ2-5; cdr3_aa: CASSIRGTQETQYF; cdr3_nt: TGTGCCAGCAGCATACGTGGTACACAAGAGACCCAGTACTTC
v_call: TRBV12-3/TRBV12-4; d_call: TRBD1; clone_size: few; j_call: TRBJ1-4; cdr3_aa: CASTLAGTVGEKLFF; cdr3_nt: TGTGCCAGCACCCTAGCAGGGACAGTAGGAGAAAAACTGTTTTTT
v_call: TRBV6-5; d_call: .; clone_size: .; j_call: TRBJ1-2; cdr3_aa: CASSTIGGAAYGYTF; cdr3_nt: TGTGCCAGCAGTACAATAGGGGGGGCGGCCTATGGCTACACCTTC
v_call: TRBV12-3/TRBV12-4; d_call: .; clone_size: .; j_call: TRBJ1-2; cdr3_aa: CVSSLTGNFNYGYTF; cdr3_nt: TGTGTCAGCAGTCTAACCGGAAATTTTAACTATGGCTACACCTTC
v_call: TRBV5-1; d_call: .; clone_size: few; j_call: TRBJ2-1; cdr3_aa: CASSLARDLYNEQFF; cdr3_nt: TGCGCCAGCAGCTTGGCACGGGACTTATACAATGAGCAGTTCTTC
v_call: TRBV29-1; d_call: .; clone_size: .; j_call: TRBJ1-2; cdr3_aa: CSVQGNYGYTF; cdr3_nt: TGCAGCGTTCAAGGGAACTATGGCTACACCTTC
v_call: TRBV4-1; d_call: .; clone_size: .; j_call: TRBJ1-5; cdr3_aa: CASSQEGSQPQHF; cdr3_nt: TGCGCCAGCAGCCAAGAAGGGAGCCAGCCCCAGCATTTT
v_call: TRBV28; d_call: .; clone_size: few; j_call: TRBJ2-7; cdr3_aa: CASSRPMGRATSYEQYF; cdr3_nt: TGTGCCAGCAGCCGCCCCATGGGACGGGCGACCTCCTACGAGCAGTACTTC
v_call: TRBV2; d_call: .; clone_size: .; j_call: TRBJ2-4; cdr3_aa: CASAPRQGLLSGEQYF; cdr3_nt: TGTGCCAGCGCCCCGCGACAGGGCCTCCTCTCGGGGGAGCAGTACTTC
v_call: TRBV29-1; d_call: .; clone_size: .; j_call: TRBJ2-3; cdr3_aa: CSVVGRAHLSTDTQYF; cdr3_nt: TGCAGCGTTGTTGGCAGGGCACACCTGAGCACAGATACGCAGTATTTT
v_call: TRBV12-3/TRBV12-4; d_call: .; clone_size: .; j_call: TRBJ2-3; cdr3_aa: CASTPTWGFSPDTQYF; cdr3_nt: TGTGCCAGCACCCCGACGTGGGGTTTTTCCCCAGATACGCAGTATTTT
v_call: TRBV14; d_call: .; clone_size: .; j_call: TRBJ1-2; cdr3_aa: CASSYRVDYGYTF; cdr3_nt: TGTGCCAGCAGCTACAGGGTCGACTATGGCTACACCTTC
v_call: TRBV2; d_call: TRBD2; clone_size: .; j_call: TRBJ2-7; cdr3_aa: CASSEGLAGFYEQYF; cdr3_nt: TGTGCCAGCAGTGAAGGACTAGCGGGGTTCTACGAGCAGTACTTC
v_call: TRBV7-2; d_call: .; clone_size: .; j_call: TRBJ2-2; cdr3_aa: CASNLDGTGELFF; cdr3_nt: TGTGCCAGCAACTTGGACGGCACCGGGGAGCTGTTTTTT
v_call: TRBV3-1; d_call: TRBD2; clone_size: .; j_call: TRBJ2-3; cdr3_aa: CASSQVGLAGPTDTQYF; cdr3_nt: TGTGCCAGCAGCCAAGTCGGACTAGCGGGACCCACAGATACGCAGTATTTT
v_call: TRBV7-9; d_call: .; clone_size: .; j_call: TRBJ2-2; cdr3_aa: CASSLGALGNTGELFF; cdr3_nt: TGTGCCAGCAGCTTAGGTGCACTCGGGAACACCGGGGAGCTGTTTTTT
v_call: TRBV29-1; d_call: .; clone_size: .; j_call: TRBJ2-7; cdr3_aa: CGVETGQPYEQYF; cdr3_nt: TGCGGCGTTGAGACGGGCCAGCCCTACGAGCAGTACTTC
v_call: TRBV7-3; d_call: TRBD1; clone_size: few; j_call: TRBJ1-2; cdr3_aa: CASSSTGVGYGYTF; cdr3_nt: TGTGCCAGCAGCTCGACAGGGGTGGGATATGGCTACACCTTC
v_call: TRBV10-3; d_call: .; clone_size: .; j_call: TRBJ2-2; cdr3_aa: CAIRGGAHGELFF; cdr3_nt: TGTGCTATCAGGGGGGGGGCCCACGGGGAGCTGTTTTTT
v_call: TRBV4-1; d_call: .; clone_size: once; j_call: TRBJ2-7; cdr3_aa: CASSQEPAGRVYEQYF; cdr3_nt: TGCGCCAGCAGCCAAGAGCCGGCGGGTCGGGTCTACGAGCAGTACTTC
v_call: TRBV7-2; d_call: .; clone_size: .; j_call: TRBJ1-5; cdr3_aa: CASSPPFEGEGQPQHF; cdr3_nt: TGTGCCAGCAGCCCACCTTTTGAGGGGGAAGGTCAGCCCCAGCATTTT
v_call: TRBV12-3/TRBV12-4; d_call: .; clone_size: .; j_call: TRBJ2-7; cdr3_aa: CASSLASASRYEQYF; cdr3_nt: TGTGCCAGCAGTTTGGCTAGCGCATCACGGTACGAGCAGTACTTC